These 24 T cell receptor beta chains were all obtained from the same sample, sequenced in a study of Ad26.COV2.S vaccination and SARS-CoV-2 variants. Treatment in this sample: around 19 received Ad26.COV2.S at low or high dose, single or two shots; several received placebo; per-sample allocation not given. The samples date from day 63 after the first vaccine or placebo injection. Clones were read by immunoSEQ multiplex PCR, and TCRdb kept only the in-frame ones, dropping some. This sample yields around 240,000 clones, of which approximately 90% are seen a single time; approximately 12% belongs to the top ten. Source: peripheral blood, taken in a trial of Ad26.COV2.S vaccine versus placebo. All receptors derive from a person aged 18 to 59 who received the Ad26.COV2.S COVID-19 vaccine or a placebo.

This clone appeared a few times. The chain uses TRBV10-2 and TRBJ1-3; weak D call: TRBD1 (6 bases). CDR1 and CDR2 (germline): WSHSY, SAAADI. CDR3 size: 15 residues. The ends were cut back, 4 bases at V and 4 bases at J, with 14 bases in the middle. The CDR3 spells CASSGLGAGGNTIYF. CDR3 nucleotides: TGCGCCAGCAGTGGATTGGGGGCGGGAGGAAACACCATATATTTT.

The chain uses TRBV30 and TRBJ1-2, with D perhaps TRBD1 (6 bases). The CDR3 loop spans 11 amino acids. Germline-derived CDR1 and CDR2 are GTSNPN and SVGIG (reference sequence). CDR3 residues: CCGGGGYGYTF. CDR3 sequence (DNA): TGTTGCGGAGGGGGAGGGTATGGCTACACCTTC.

The V and J genes are TRBV30 and TRBJ2-7; 8 positions match TRBD2. CDR3 length equals 14 residues. The J segment lost 1 base and the V segment lost 3 bases, leaving 5 bases of the junction unmatched. Germline V CDR1 and CDR2: GTSNPN, SVGIG (reference sequence). DNA for the CDR3: TGTGCCTGGAGCCCCGGGGGGGGATCCTACGAGCAGTACTTC. Its translation is CAWSPGGGSYEQYF. The entire variable domain, with the rest obtained from reference TRBV30 and TRBJ2-7, is as follows: SQTIHQWPATLVQPVGSPLSLECTVEGTSNPNLYWYRQAAGRGLQLLFYSVGIGQISSEVPQNLSASRPQDRQFILSSKKLLLSDSGFYLCAWSPGGGSYEQYFGPGTRLTVT.

J is TRBJ2-1 and V is TRBV19; tentatively, D is TRBD1 or TRBD2 (5 bases each). Germline CDR1 reads LNHDA; CDR2 reads SQIVND (reference sequence). V lost 5 bases to trimming and J lost 8 bases, with 10 bases between them. The length of the CDR3 is 12 residues. The DNA of the CDR3 is TGTGCCAGTAGTGGGGGAGTTCATGAGCAGTTCTTC. Translating it yields CASSGGVHEQFF.

As for this clone: Other DNA sequences within the sample encode an identical CDR3. The chain recombines TRBV7-3 with TRBJ2-2; D is perhaps TRBD1 or TRBD2 (5 bases each). V was cut by 5 bases and J by 1 base, with 8 bases left in between. This CDR3 is built from 14 residues. The germline gives CDR1 SGHTA, CDR2 FQGTGA. The CDR3 DNA follows: TGTGCCAGCAGCCTGAGGGGGAACACCGGGGAGCTGTTTTTT. Protein: CASSLRGNTGELFF.

This clone was detected only once. This chain uses TRBV25-1 with TRBJ2-1, with D uncertain. The V end lost 3 bases, the J end lost 4 bases, and 16 bases lay between the germline ends. In germline, CDR1 is MGHDK, CDR2 SYGVNS. This CDR3 spans 16 amino acids. DNA for the CDR3: TGTGCCAGCAGTGAGACCTACCAAGAGACATACAATGAGCAGTTCTTC. It translates to CASSETYQETYNEQFF.

The chain uses TRBV28 and TRBJ2-1; 9 nucleotides match TRBD2. V was clipped by 5 bases and J by 0 bases; unmatched bases: 2. This CDR3 contains 15 residues. The germline CDR1 and CDR2 sequences are MDHEN and SYDVKM. The CDR3, as DNA: TGTGCCAGCAGTGTTAGCGGGGGCTCCTACAATGAGCAGTTCTTC. Amino acids: CASSVSGGSYNEQFF.

This clone showed up just once. This rearrangement joins TRBV9 to TRBJ2-3, with 7 bases that match TRBD1. This CDR3 has 15 amino acids. Germline V gene lookup returns CDR1 SGDLS and CDR2 YYNGEE. Trimming at V came to 3 bases and at J to 3 bases, leaving 7 bases not matched to a gene. CDR3 sequence: CASSEDRAWTDTQYF. In DNA, the CDR3 is TGTGCCAGCAGCGAAGACAGGGCATGGACAGATACGCAGTATTTT. Full variable domain (missing parts from reference TRBV9 and TRBJ2-3): DSGVTQTPKHLITATGQRVTLRCSPRSGDLSVYWYQQSLDQGLQFLIQYYNGEERAKGNILERFSAQQFPDLHSELNLSSLELGDSALYFCASSEDRAWTDTQYFGPGTRLTVL.

DNA for the CDR3: TGTGCCAGCAGCCAGACAGGGACCTATGGCTACACCTTC. Its translation: CASSQTGTYGYTF. The chain carries TRBV9 and TRBJ1-2; 7 bases agree with TRBD1. The V and J ends lost 4 bases and 4 bases, in that order; junction bases with no gene match: 4. From germline, CDR1 is SGDLS and CDR2 YYNGEE. The CDR3 totals 13 residues.

This CDR3 reads CATSRVRGPAFF. The CDR3 coding sequence is TGTGCCACCAGCAGAGTGAGGGGGCCAGCTTTCTTT. The chain has TRBV15 and TRBJ1-1; TRBD1 matches at 7 bases. The germline CDR1 and CDR2 sequences are LNHNV and YYDKDF (reference sequence). The CDR3 spans 12 residues. V lost 1 base to trimming and J lost 10 bases; unmatched junction nucleotides: 3.

The CDR3 DNA reads TGTGCCAGCAGCGCCCGACAAAACACTGAAGCTTTCTTT. It encodes CASSARQNTEAFF. The rearrangement uses TRBV7-2 and TRBJ1-1, with D unresolved. The CDR3 contains 13 residues. Trimming pared 5 bases from V and 2 bases from J, leaving 9 bases between. Germline V lookup: CDR1 SGHTA, CDR2 FQGNSA. Using reference TRBV7-2 and TRBJ1-1 for the parts outside the CDR3, the full variable domain is GAGVSQSPSNKVTEKGKDVELRCDPISGHTALYWYRQSLGQGLEFLIYFQGNSAPDKSGLPSDRFSAERTGGSVSTLTIQRTQQEDSAVYLCASSARQNTEAFFGQGTRLTVV.

The chain joins TRBV6-2 or TRBV6-3 to TRBJ1-2; maybe TRBD1 (5 bases). Germline values: CDR1 MNHEY, CDR2 SVGEGT. The CDR3 loop spans 13 amino acids. With 2 bases removed from V and 4 bases from J, the gap between germline ends came to 8 bases. The CDR3 here is CASSYRGGYGYTF. For the CDR3, the DNA is TGTGCCAGCAGTTACAGGGGCGGCTATGGCTACACCTTC.

J is TRBJ2-1 and V is TRBV21-1; TRBD2 was called by the table and not checked on the DNA. TRBV21-1 has pseudogene status. The CDR3 length is 18 residues. The CDR3 DNA is TGTGCCAGCACCACGCAATGGACTAGCGGGAGCTCCTACAATGAGCAGTTCTTC. Translating gives CASTTQWTSGSSYNEQFF.

The rearrangement links TRBV18 to TRBJ1-1; 10 bases are shared with TRBD1. V was clipped by 1 base and J by 5 bases; unmatched bases: 13. The CDR3 spans 18 residues. Looked up from germline, CDR1 is KGHSH and CDR2 is LQKENI. The CDR3 protein is CASSPRSSGQGPRTEAFF. For the CDR3, the DNA is TGTGCCAGCTCACCACGGTCGTCGGGACAGGGGCCTAGGACTGAAGCTTTCTTT.

This clone was counted once. The chain joins TRBV9 to TRBJ1-4; 8 bases fit TRBD1. Germline CDR1 SGDLS, CDR2 YYNGEE. The CDR3 is 18 residues long. V gave up 3 bases and J gave up 0 bases; unmatched junction bases: 10. The CDR3 coding sequence is TGTGCCAGCAGCGCTCGACAGGGGACCACAGCAACTAATGAAAAACTGTTTTTT. Amino acid sequence: CASSARQGTTATNEKLFF. Together with reference TRBV9 and TRBJ1-4, the CDR3 gives the full variable domain: DSGVTQTPKHLITATGQRVTLRCSPRSGDLSVYWYQQSLDQGLQFLIQYYNGEERAKGNILERFSAQQFPDLHSELNLSSLELGDSALYFCASSARQGTTATNEKLFFGSGTQLSVL.

This clone was counted a few times. The CDR3 DNA is TGTGCCAGCAGTCCCCCCGGGGGTAGTTACGAGCAGTACTTC. This encodes CASSPPGGSYEQYF. The chain recombines TRBV28 with TRBJ2-7, with D perhaps TRBD2 (6 bases). CDR1 MDHEN and CDR2 SYDVKM come from the germline V gene. The CDR3 has 14 amino acids. Trimming took 5 bases from V and 4 from J, leaving 15 bases between them.

V usage is TRBV5-1 and J usage is TRBJ2-7; 8 bases match TRBD1. Looked up from germline, CDR1 is SGHRS and CDR2 is YFSETQ. This CDR3 has 14 residues. J gave up 2 bases and V 3 bases, and 4 bases lay outside the gene matches. CDR3 region: CASSWTGTAYEQYF. The CDR3 DNA reads as TGCGCCAGCAGCTGGACAGGGACTGCCTACGAGCAGTACTTC.

Written as DNA, the CDR3 is TGTGCCAGTAGGACGGCGCAGGGGAATCAGCCCCAGCATTTT. It yields the protein CASRTAQGNQPQHF. V and J are TRBV6-5 and TRBJ1-5; possibly TRBD1 for D (6 bases). The V gene lost 9 bases and the J gene lost 4 bases, with 16 bases spanning the gap. Germline V lookup: CDR1 MNHEY, CDR2 SVGAGI. This CDR3 comprises 14 residues.

The chain combines TRBV19 with TRBJ2-5; 8 bases line up with TRBD1. V lost 3 bases, J lost 2 bases, and 5 bases stayed unmatched. There are 15 residues in the CDR3. Germline V gene lookup returns CDR1 LNHDA and CDR2 SQIVND (reference sequence). CDR3 nucleotides: TGTGCCAGTAGTATTGCCTGGACAGGGCAAGAGACCCAGTACTTC. Its protein is CASSIAWTGQETQYF.

J is TRBJ2-2 and V is TRBV15, with a tentative D call TRBD2 (6 bases). Trimming shortened V by 0 bases and J by 7 bases, and 15 bases separated the two germline ends. CDR1 is LNHNV and CDR2 is YYDKDF in the germline V gene (reference sequence). The CDR3 has 16 amino acids. In nucleotides, the CDR3 is TGTGCCACCAGCAGAGAACTGCCGGGGGTGGGCGGGGAGCTGTTTTTT. Amino acids: CATSRELPGVGGELFF.

The V and J genes are TRBV7-9 and TRBJ1-5, with 7 bases aligning to TRBD1. The V gene end was trimmed by 5 bases and the J gene end by 6 bases; junction bases not matched to a gene: 13. This CDR3 region has 16 residues. Germline loops: CDR1 SEHNR, CDR2 FQNEAQ (reference sequence). The CDR3 sequence: CASSPYRGTGAQPQHF. CDR3 DNA sequence: TGTGCCAGCAGCCCCTATAGGGGCACAGGGGCTCAGCCCCAGCATTTT.

The genes are TRBV28 and TRBJ1-1, with unresolved D. Germline CDR1 is MDHEN and CDR2 is SYDVKM. With 7 bases removed from V and 5 bases from J, the gap between germline ends came to 17 bases. This CDR3 has 14 amino acids. CDR3 in amino acids: CASNTKGFWTEAFF. CDR3 nucleotides: TGTGCCAGCAATACTAAGGGTTTTTGGACTGAAGCTTTCTTT.

In its sample, this clone was seen many times. The chain carries TRBV28 and TRBJ2-7; a weak D match, TRBD2 (5 bases). The CDR3 length is 17 residues. Trimming cost V 5 bases and J 0 bases, with 20 bases left between them. Germline CDR1 is MDHEN and CDR2 is SYDVKM. The CDR3 DNA reads as TGTGCCAGCAGTGCCAACACACTAGGACTTACCTCCTACGAGCAGTACTTC. Residues: CASSANTLGLTSYEQYF. The variable domain in full, with the rest retrieved from reference TRBV28 and TRBJ2-7, is DVKVTQSSRYLVKRTGEKVFLECVQDMDHENMFWYRQDPGLGLRLIYFSYDVKMKEKGDIPEGYSVSREKKERFSLILESASTNQTSMYLCASSANTLGLTSYEQYFGPGTRLTVT.

The CDR3 DNA follows: TGTGCCAGCAGTACGGGCAGGGGAGGGAACACTGAAGCTTTCTTT. Encoded protein: CASSTGRGGNTEAFF. The chain couples TRBV6-6 to TRBJ1-1; maybe TRBD1 (6 bases). The CDR3 length is 15 residues. The germline gives CDR1 MNHNY, CDR2 SVGAGI (reference sequence). V lost 5 bases, J lost 1 base, and 14 bases lay in between.